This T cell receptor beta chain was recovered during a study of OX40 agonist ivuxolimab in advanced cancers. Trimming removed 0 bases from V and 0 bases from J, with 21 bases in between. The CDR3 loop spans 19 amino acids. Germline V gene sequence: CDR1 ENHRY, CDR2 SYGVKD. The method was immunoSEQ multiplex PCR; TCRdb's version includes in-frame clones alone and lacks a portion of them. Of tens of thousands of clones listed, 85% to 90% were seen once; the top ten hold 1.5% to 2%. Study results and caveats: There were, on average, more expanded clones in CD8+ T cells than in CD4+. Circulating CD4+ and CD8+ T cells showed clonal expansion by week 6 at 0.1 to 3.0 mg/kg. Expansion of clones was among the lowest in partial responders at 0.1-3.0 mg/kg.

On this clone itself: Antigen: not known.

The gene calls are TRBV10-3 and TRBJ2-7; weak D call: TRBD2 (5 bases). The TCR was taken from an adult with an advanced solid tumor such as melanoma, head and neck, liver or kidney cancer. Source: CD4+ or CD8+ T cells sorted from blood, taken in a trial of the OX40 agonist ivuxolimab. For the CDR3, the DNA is TGTGCCATCAGTGAGTCGGTCACCGGGATGGCCGGTCTCTCCTACGAGCAGTACTTC. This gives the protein CAISESVTGMAGLSYEQYF.